Listed below are T cell receptor beta chains from one sample, sequenced in a study of cytomegalovirus exposure and HLA in healthy donors. Only in-frame clones appear in the TCRdb table, and some are missing; sequencing was by immunoSEQ multiplex PCR. This table has roughly 150,000 clones, over 90% appearing once. Sequencing was performed on PBMCs. The receptors were gathered from a man aged 18 to 29 in good health and CMV-seropositive. Both conserved end residues are part of each CDR3. Each record gives: D gene, clone size, J gene, V gene, CDR3 protein, CDR3 DNA. D genes are given only for firm matches. For some rows the clone size is stated as once, few or many, or as a class when expanded; others skip it.

>TRBD2|.|TRBJ2-2|TRBV6-5
CASSRGTIHTGELFF
TGTGCCAGCAGCAGAGGGACTATCCACACCGGGGAGCTGTTTTTT
>.|.|TRBJ1-2|TRBV5-4
CASSFSGNYGYTF
TGTGCCAGCAGCTTCTCAGGAAATTATGGCTACACCTTC
>TRBD2|.|TRBJ2-2|TRBV2
CASLGELAGAKNTGELFF
TGTGCCAGCCTTGGTGAGCTAGCGGGAGCGAAGAACACCGGGGAGCTGTTTTTT
>TRBD2|.|TRBJ2-3|TRBV5-4
CASSLWGGARTDTQYF
TGTGCCAGCAGCTTGTGGGGGGGAGCGCGCACAGATACGCAGTATTTT
>.|.|TRBJ2-1|TRBV30
CAWSVLGNSYNEQFF
TGTGCCTGGAGTGTACTCGGGAACTCCTACAATGAGCAGTTCTTC
>.|once|TRBJ2-3|TRBV6-4
CASSAPYVSTDTQYF
TGTGCCAGCAGTGCCCCCTACGTTAGCACAGATACGCAGTATTTT
>.|.|TRBJ2-2|TRBV11-3
CASSLVGRGELFF
TGTGCCAGCAGCTTAGTTGGGCGCGGGGAGCTGTTTTTT
>.|.|TRBJ2-4|TRBV6-1
CASSDRQIIAKNIQYF
TGTGCCAGCAGTGACCGACAGATAATAGCCAAAAACATTCAGTACTTC
>TRBD1|once|TRBJ2-5|TRBV28
CASSTADRALLVTQYF
TGTGCCAGCAGTACTGCGGACAGGGCACTTTTGGTGACCCAGTACTTC
>TRBD1|.|TRBJ2-5|TRBV5-4
CASSLTGGRETQYF
TGTGCCAGCAGCTTAACAGGGGGCCGAGAGACCCAGTACTTC
>TRBD2|.|TRBJ2-1|TRBV2
CASRGLAGGSDNEQFF
TGTGCCAGCAGGGGACTAGCGGGAGGGAGTGACAATGAGCAGTTCTTC
>TRBD1|.|TRBJ1-2|TRBV19
CASSRDRGVGGYTF
TGTGCCAGTAGTCGGGACAGGGGAGTTGGTGGCTACACCTTC
>TRBD1|.|TRBJ1-4|TRBV28
CASSIRQGSGEKLFF
TGTGCCAGCAGTATCCGACAGGGGTCAGGTGAAAAACTGTTTTTT
>TRBD2|.|TRBJ2-5|TRBV9
CASGGLAETQYF
TGTGCCAGCGGGGGACTAGCGGAGACCCAGTACTTC
>.|.|TRBJ2-7|TRBV9
CASSVGQTYEQYF
TGTGCCAGCAGCGTTGGTCAGACCTACGAGCAGTACTTC
>.|.|TRBJ2-6|TRBV27
CATLSGGAGANVLTF
TGTGCCACTCTCTCCGGGGGTGCTGGGGCCAACGTCCTGACTTTC
>.|.|TRBJ2-5|TRBV5-1
CASSSETGTETQYF
TGCGCCAGCAGCTCCGAAACAGGAACCGAGACCCAGTACTTC
>.|.|TRBJ2-2|TRBV20-1
CSARGTGELFF
TGCAGTGCCCGGGGGACCGGGGAGCTGTTTTTT
>TRBD1|.|TRBJ1-4|TRBV18
CASSRQGRNEKLFF
TGTGCCAGCTCTCGACAGGGAAGGAATGAAAAACTGTTTTTT
>.|.|TRBJ2-1|TRBV19
CASSMVSSYNEQFF
TGTGCCAGTAGTATGGTTAGTTCCTACAATGAGCAGTTCTTC
>TRBD2|once|TRBJ2-7|TRBV27
CASSLRGRVTEQYF
TGTGCCAGCAGTTTGCGAGGGAGGGTTACCGAGCAGTACTTC
>.|.|TRBJ2-3|TRBV4-2
CASSFTVDTQYF
TGTGCCAGCAGCTTTACAGTAGATACGCAGTATTTT
>.|.|TRBJ1-4|TRBV27
CASKGLTDEKLFF
TGTGCCAGCAAGGGACTTACTGATGAAAAACTGTTTTTT
>TRBD1|.|TRBJ2-7|TRBV18
CASSPGQGLYEQYF
TGTGCCAGCTCACCCGGACAGGGTCTCTACGAGCAGTACTTC
>.|.|TRBJ1-1|TRBV5-3
CARSSHYRAIVPNTEAFF
TGTGCCAGAAGCTCTCATTACAGGGCTATCGTTCCGAACACTGAAGCTTTCTTT
>.|.|TRBJ1-2|TRBV10-3
CAVTRGLAYGYTF
TGTGCCGTCACCCGAGGACTGGCCTATGGCTACACCTTC
>TRBD1|.|TRBJ2-7|TRBV5-1
CASSSRTGSHYEQYF
TGCGCCAGCAGCTCCCGGACAGGTTCTCACTACGAGCAGTACTTC
>.|.|TRBJ2-7|TRBV11-2
CASSSVTGLGPYEQYF
TGTGCCAGCAGCTCCGTAACAGGGTTGGGGCCCTACGAGCAGTACTTC
>TRBD2|.|TRBJ2-3|TRBV6-4
CASSDTSGGRDTQYF
TGTGCCAGCAGTGATACTAGCGGGGGCCGGGATACGCAGTATTTT
>.|.|TRBJ1-2|TRBV15
CATSRDPRDKGYTF
TGTGCCACCAGCAGAGATCCCAGGGATAAGGGCTACACCTTC
>TRBD2|once|TRBJ2-3|TRBV5-1
CASSIYPGLAGGAIHGTDTQYF
TGCGCCAGCAGCATTTACCCGGGACTAGCGGGAGGGGCGATTCATGGCACAGATACGCAGTATTTT
>TRBD2|.|TRBJ2-2|TRBV6-1
CASNSGTNTGELFF
TGTGCCAGCAATAGCGGGACGAACACCGGGGAGCTGTTTTTT
>.|.|TRBJ1-1|TRBV5-1
CASSLGVSSRRDTEAFF
TGCGCCAGCAGCTTGGGGGTCTCCTCGAGGCGGGACACTGAAGCTTTCTTT
>TRBD1|.|TRBJ1-1|TRBV29-1
CSVDQGARTEAFF
TGCAGCGTTGACCAGGGGGCCAGAACTGAAGCTTTCTTT
>TRBD2|.|TRBJ2-5|TRBV5-1
CASSFTSGKETQYF
TGCGCCAGCAGCTTCACTAGCGGAAAAGAGACCCAGTACTTC
>.|.|TRBJ1-3|TRBV30
CATHTGSGNTIYF
TGTGCCACCCATACAGGGTCTGGAAACACCATATATTTT
>.|once|TRBJ1-5|TRBV2
CASSESPRYSNQPQHF
TGTGCCAGCAGCGAGTCCCCCCGGTATAGCAATCAGCCCCAGCATTTT
>TRBD2|.|TRBJ2-1|TRBV5-1
CASSRAGGPYNEQFF
TGCGCCAGCAGCCGAGCGGGAGGGCCCTACAATGAGCAGTTCTTC
>TRBD2|.|TRBJ2-7|TRBV4-1
CASSPGLAGYEQYF
TGCGCCAGCAGCCCGGGACTAGCGGGATACGAGCAGTACTTC
>.|.|TRBJ2-3|TRBV6-5
CASSYYSSTDTQYF
TGTGCCAGCAGTTACTATAGTAGCACAGATACGCAGTATTTT
>.|once|TRBJ2-4|TRBV2
CASSEEGLTKNIQYF
TGTGCCAGCAGTGAGGAGGGTTTAACCAAAAACATTCAGTACTTC
>.|.|TRBJ2-2|TRBV27
CASSFTVAGELFF
TGTGCCAGCAGTTTCACAGTTGCCGGGGAGCTGTTTTTT
>TRBD2|.|TRBJ2-3|TRBV19
CASSLSGSADTQYF
TGTGCCAGTAGCCTCAGCGGGAGCGCAGATACGCAGTATTTT
>.|.|TRBJ2-2|TRBV30
CAWKGGGVSNTGELFF
TGTGCCTGGAAAGGGGGCGGGGTTTCTAACACCGGGGAGCTGTTTTTT
>.|.|TRBJ2-3|TRBV9
CASSDATRKRDTQYF
TGTGCCAGCAGCGACGCGACCCGGAAGAGGGATACGCAGTATTTT
>.|.|TRBJ2-7|TRBV2
CASSEEGQVYEQYF
TGTGCCAGCAGTGAAGAGGGGCAGGTCTACGAGCAGTACTTC
>.|.|TRBJ1-1|TRBV5-1
CASSQGSQDTEAFF
TGCGCCAGCAGCCAGGGGAGTCAGGACACTGAAGCTTTCTTT
>.|.|TRBJ1-3|TRBV27
CASSPLYRVRGNTIYF
TGTGCCAGCAGTCCCCTGTACAGGGTGAGGGGAAACACCATATATTTT
>.|.|TRBJ1-1|TRBV5-1
CASSLGGDSEAFF
TGCGCCAGCAGCTTGGGAGGAGACAGTGAAGCTTTCTTT
>.|.|TRBJ2-7|TRBV27
CASSLLGQTYEQYF
TGTGCCAGCAGTTTATTGGGCCAAACCTACGAGCAGTACTTC
>.|.|TRBJ1-1|TRBV10-3
CAIRDTTRTEAFF
TGTGCCATCAGGGACACTACCCGCACTGAAGCTTTCTTT
>TRBD2|.|TRBJ2-3|TRBV6-6
CASRRTSVSDTQYF
TGTGCCAGCAGGAGGACTAGCGTCTCAGATACGCAGTATTTT
>TRBD2|.|TRBJ2-1|TRBV6-6
CASSYGGTSDEQFF
TGTGCCAGCAGTTACGGGGGGACTAGCGATGAGCAGTTCTTC
>.|.|TRBJ1-2|TRBV5-1
CASSDSVSAYGYTF
TGCGCCAGCAGCGACTCGGTCTCGGCTTATGGCTACACCTTC
>.|.|TRBJ2-5|TRBV5-1
CASSLFQETQYF
TGCGCCAGCAGCCTTTTTCAAGAGACCCAGTACTTC
>.|.|TRBJ2-6|TRBV28
CASSLGQARSGANVLTF
TGTGCCAGCAGTTTGGGGCAGGCCCGCTCTGGGGCCAACGTCCTGACTTTC